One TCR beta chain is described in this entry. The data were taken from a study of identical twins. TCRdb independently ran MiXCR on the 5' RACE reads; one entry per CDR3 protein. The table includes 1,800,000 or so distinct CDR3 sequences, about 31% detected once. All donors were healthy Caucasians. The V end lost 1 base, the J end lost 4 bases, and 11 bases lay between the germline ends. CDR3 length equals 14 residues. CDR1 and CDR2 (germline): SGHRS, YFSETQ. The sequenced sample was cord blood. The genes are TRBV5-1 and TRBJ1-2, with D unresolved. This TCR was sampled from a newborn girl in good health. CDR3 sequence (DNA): TGCGCCAGCAGCTTGCGGCTCGAGGGCTATGGCTACACCTTC. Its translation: CASSLRLEGYGYTF.